The rows below give T cell receptor beta chains drawn from one sample of a study of blood T cell repertoires in COVID-19. Data came from immunoSEQ multiplex PCR; TCRdb stores just in-frame clones and leaves some out. The sample comprises some 120,000 clones, about four fifths of which are singletons, and approximately 35% rests with the top ten. The sample comprised peripheral blood. The receptors derive from a middle-aged man with active or convalescent COVID-19. The CDR3 runs from the conserved cysteine through the conserved F or W. The D gene is left open where the match is weak. Clone size is shown for a subset of rows, as once, few, many or a class of expanded clone.

clone_size	v_call	d_call	j_call	cdr3_aa	cdr3_nt
.	TRBV30	.	TRBJ1-4	CAWSVRRVGEKLFF	TGTGCCTGGAGTGTACGGAGGGTTGGCGAAAAACTGTTTTTT
once	TRBV3-1/TRBV3-2	TRBD1	TRBJ1-4	CASSQWRGREKLFF	TGTGCCAGCAGCCAGTGGAGGGGGCGTGAAAAACTGTTTTTT
once	TRBV5-4	TRBD1	TRBJ1-2	CASSPGGAKDRGGGYTF	TGTGCCAGCAGCCCTGGAGGGGCAAAGGACAGGGGTGGTGGCTACACCTTC
once	TRBV2	.	TRBJ2-5	CASSEGAIQETQYF	TGTGCCAGCAGTGAAGGGGCGATACAAGAGACCCAGTACTTC
.	TRBV6-6	.	TRBJ2-7	CASTPSGGGEQYF	TGTGCCAGCACCCCTTCTGGGGGAGGCGAGCAGTACTTC
.	TRBV14	TRBD1	TRBJ1-1	CASSQEYRGAEAFF	TGTGCCAGCAGCCAAGAATACAGGGGCGCTGAAGCTTTCTTT
.	TRBV19	TRBD2	TRBJ2-5	CASSPTSGRTQETQYF	TGTGCCAGTAGCCCGACTAGCGGGAGGACCCAAGAGACCCAGTACTTC
.	TRBV5-4	TRBD1	TRBJ1-1	CASSAAGTGGDVNTEAFF	TGTGCCAGCAGCGCAGCCGGGACAGGGGGAGATGTGAACACTGAAGCTTTCTTT
.	TRBV5-1	TRBD1	TRBJ1-4	CASSSDRPSEKLFF	TGCGCCAGCAGCTCGGACAGGCCCTCTGAAAAACTGTTTTTT
few	TRBV6-1	TRBD1	TRBJ1-1	CASSEAQTGPAFF	TGTGCCAGCAGTGAAGCCCAGACAGGGCCAGCTTTCTTT
.	TRBV4-1	.	TRBJ1-2	CASSQEFYGYTF	TGCGCCAGCAGCCAGGAGTTCTATGGCTACACCTTC
once	TRBV6-5	.	TRBJ1-2	CASSYSGRANYGYTF	TGTGCCAGCAGTTACTCCGGCAGGGCTAACTATGGCTACACCTTC
.	TRBV19	.	TRBJ1-1	CASTTDRMNTEAFF	TGTGCCAGTACCACTGACAGGATGAACACTGAAGCTTTCTTT
.	TRBV27	TRBD1	TRBJ2-2	CASSRQGGTGELFF	TGTGCCAGCAGCAGACAGGGGGGGACCGGGGAGCTGTTTTTT
once	TRBV9	.	TRBJ1-2	CASSVATWGDGYTF	TGTGCCAGCAGCGTAGCTACGTGGGGGGACGGCTACACCTTC
.	TRBV4-3	.	TRBJ1-4	CASSQQTSGNEKLFF	TGCGCCAGCAGCCAACAAACATCAGGGAATGAAAAACTGTTTTTT
.	TRBV30	.	TRBJ1-2	CAWSVSGIEKYTF	TGTGCCTGGAGTGTATCGGGGATAGAAAAGTACACCTTC
once	TRBV2	TRBD1	TRBJ1-6	CASITGEYSPLHF	TGTGCCAGCATCACAGGGGAGTATTCACCCCTCCACTTT
.	TRBV6-6	.	TRBJ1-6	CASSPGGQSSYNSPLHF	TGTGCCAGCAGTCCCGGCGGGCAGAGCTCCTATAATTCACCCCTCCACTTT
.	TRBV29-1	TRBD1	TRBJ1-2	CSVVGQGKGYTF	TGCAGCGTTGTGGGACAGGGTAAAGGCTACACCTTC
.	TRBV19	TRBD1	TRBJ1-6	CASSPGTGTLNSPLHF	TGTGCCAGTAGTCCCGGGACAGGGACACTCAATTCACCCCTCCACTTT
.	TRBV28	.	TRBJ1-5	CASRPRGGNQPQHF	TGTGCCAGCAGACCCAGGGGTGGCAATCAGCCCCAGCATTTT
.	TRBV6-6	TRBD2	TRBJ2-7	CASSYLVGGGAYEQYF	TGTGCCAGCAGTTACTTGGTCGGCGGGGGGGCCTACGAGCAGTACTTC
once	TRBV5-1	.	TRBJ2-6	CASSPLPSGANVLTF	TGCGCCAGCAGCCCTCTTCCCTCTGGGGCCAACGTCCTGACTTTC
.	TRBV10-3	.	TRBJ2-3	CAISESARVGFTDTQYF	TGTGCCATCAGTGAGTCGGCGCGGGTGGGATTCACAGATACGCAGTATTTT
.	TRBV30	TRBD2	TRBJ2-7	CAWSIRTSGRPSSYEQYF	TGTGCCTGGAGTATACGGACTAGCGGGAGGCCGAGCTCCTACGAGCAGTACTTC
.	TRBV2	.	TRBJ1-1	CASRDGPSRGAFF	TGTGCCAGCAGGGACGGTCCTTCCAGGGGAGCTTTCTTT
.	TRBV28	TRBD1	TRBJ1-1	CASSPGQGSWAFF	TGTGCCAGCAGTCCCGGACAGGGTAGTTGGGCTTTCTTT
.	TRBV7-9	TRBD2	TRBJ2-3	CASSQQGLAGGADTQYF	TGTGCCAGCAGCCAGCAAGGACTAGCGGGGGGCGCAGATACGCAGTATTTT
.	TRBV27	.	TRBJ2-1	CASTAAGQNNNEQFF	TGTGCCAGCACAGCTGCGGGACAGAATAACAATGAGCAGTTCTTC
.	TRBV5-6	.	TRBJ2-2	CASSLRRGSLGTGELFF	TGTGCCAGCAGCTTGAGAAGGGGAAGTTTGGGCACCGGGGAGCTGTTTTTT
once	TRBV29-1	.	TRBJ2-1	CSFVSVSSYNEQFF	TGCAGCTTCGTTAGCGTTAGCTCCTACAATGAGCAGTTCTTC
.	TRBV2	.	TRBJ2-2	CASSPGTSPGGTGELFF	TGTGCCAGCAGCCCAGGGACTTCCCCTGGGGGAACCGGGGAGCTGTTTTTT
.	TRBV10-3	.	TRBJ1-1	CAISLAASGGKWTTEAFF	TGTGCCATCAGTTTAGCGGCGAGCGGGGGTAAATGGACCACTGAAGCTTTCTTT
.	TRBV5-1	.	TRBJ1-2	CASSLDIRGLGYTF	TGCGCCAGCAGCTTGGACATTCGAGGGCTGGGCTACACCTTC
.	TRBV7-9	TRBD2	TRBJ2-3	CASNGGADTQYF	TGTGCCAGCAACGGGGGGGCAGATACGCAGTATTTT
.	TRBV15	.	TRBJ2-5	CATSRDRDIQETQYF	TGTGCCACCAGCAGAGATCGGGACATCCAAGAGACCCAGTACTTC
once	TRBV6-5	TRBD1	TRBJ2-7	CASSPVGTGPYEQYF	TGTGCCAGCAGTCCAGTAGGGACAGGGCCCTACGAGCAGTACTTC
few	TRBV11-2	TRBD2	TRBJ2-7	CASSSRLAKGPYEQYF	TGTGCCAGCAGCTCCCGACTAGCAAAAGGGCCCTACGAGCAGTACTTC
.	TRBV6-1	.	TRBJ1-5	CASSEQGEQPQHF	TGTGCCAGCAGTGAGCAGGGTGAGCAGCCCCAGCATTTT
.	TRBV7-9	.	TRBJ1-1	CASSARWANTEAFF	TGTGCCAGCAGCGCCCGGTGGGCGAACACTGAAGCTTTCTTT